This T cell receptor (beta chain) was sequenced for a study of T cell responses to AZD1222 COVID-19 vaccine. Here immunoSEQ multiplex PCR was the method, and the copy in TCRdb shows in-frame clones only, minus some. The sample consists of over 85,000 clones, 94% of them appearing once. Broader study findings: Two AZD1222 administrations were followed by greater Spike-specific TCR breadth and depth.

Germline V CDR1 and CDR2: SGDLS, YYNGEE. This CDR3 spans 16 amino acids. The germline V and J ends were trimmed by 3 bases and 2 bases, with 16 bases remaining between them. About this clone: Its antigen is still unknown.

This receptor was identified in an adult who received the AZD1222 COVID-19 vaccine. Source: peripheral blood, taken 28 days after the second AZD1222 dose. The genes are TRBV9 and TRBJ2-3, with no clear D. CDR3: CASSGSIETPTDTQYF. In DNA form, the CDR3 reads TGTGCCAGCAGCGGGTCGATCGAAACACCCACAGATACGCAGTATTTT.